The 2 T cell receptor beta chains below come from one sample, sequenced in a study of human T cells and chemical hapten exposure. Indicated time point: patch test 1, 2 weeks after DPC sensitization. Treatment here: therapeutic diphenylcyclopropenone sensitization with weekly scalp DPC. Each CDR3 protein is one row after TCRdb ran MiXCR on the RACE reads. The data show about 120,000 distinct CDR3 sequences, around 13% seen once. The starting material was whole blood, obtained in connection with sensitization to the hapten diphenylcyclopropenone (DPC). All receptors derive from a man between 18 and 35 years old with alopecia areata. Some clones in this sample may be carry-over from other donors' samples.

This clonotype was observed a few times. The chain carries TRBV7-2 and TRBJ2-3; 10 bases are a match to TRBD2. The CDR3 totals 15 residues. Germline CDR1 and CDR2: SGHTA and FQGNSA. V was pared by 6 bases and J by 7 bases, with 10 bases of the junction left unmatched. CDR3 DNA sequence: TGTGCCAGCAGTATGAGCGGGGGGGCGCGATATACGCAGTATTTT. Its translation: CASSMSGGARYTQYF.

This clonotype was counted at least ten times. The CDR3 coding sequence is TGTGCCAGCAGTTTTCGGGACAGGAAGACCACAGATACGCAGTATTTT. This codes for CASSFRDRKTTDTQYF. The rearrangement joins TRBV27 to TRBJ2-3; 8 nucleotides agree with TRBD1. V lost 3 bases to trimming and J lost 2 bases; unmatched junction nucleotides: 7. This CDR3 has 16 amino acids. CDR1 and CDR2 from the germline V gene are MNHEY and SMNVEV (reference sequence).